Each of the 20 T cell receptor beta chains below was sequenced from the same sample in a study of T cell repertoires in cytomegalovirus infection. TCRdb re-called the reads with MiXCR, one entry per CDR3 protein. The data contain approximately 180,000 distinct CDR3 sequences, about a sixth of them singletons. The sample comprised CD8+ T cells from PBMCs. Source of these receptors: a human donor in good health (CMV status not recorded). Some clones in this sample may be carry-over from other donors' samples.

This clonotype was seen more than once but under ten times. The chain has TRBV27 and TRBJ2-7; D tentatively fits TRBD1 or TRBD2 (5 bases each). Germline values: CDR1 MNHEY, CDR2 SMNVEV (reference sequence). The CDR3 runs 15 residues. V was pared by 2 bases and J by 2 bases, with 13 bases between. CDR3 loop: CASSLQPGATYEQYF. CDR3 coding DNA: TGTGCCAGCAGTTTACAGCCCGGGGCGACCTACGAGCAGTACTTC.

The gene calls are TRBV28 and TRBJ2-3, with 7 bases that match TRBD1. Germline CDR1 is MDHEN and CDR2 is SYDVKM. This CDR3 is built from 15 residues. The V segment lost 3 bases and the J segment 0 bases; nucleotides outside the gene matches: 3. The CDR3 DNA is TGTGCCAGCAGTTTCGGGACAGCTAGCACAGATACGCAGTATTTT. Translating gives CASSFGTASTDTQYF.

This clonotype was counted only a few times. CDR3: CASSQVMDRASNYGYTF. CDR3 DNA: TGCGCCAGCAGCCAAGTTATGGACAGGGCGAGTAACTATGGCTACACCTTC. The genes are TRBV4-1 and TRBJ1-2; TRBD1 agrees at 8 bases. CDR1 is MGHRA, CDR2 YSYEKL, per germline. This CDR3 is 17 amino acids long. Germline trimming cut 1 base from V and 1 base from J; bases unmatched to any gene: 8.

This clonotype was detected ten times or more. V is TRBV7-2 and J is TRBJ2-7; 10 bases are shared with TRBD2. The trim removed 5 bases at V and 3 bases at J, leaving 13 bases unmatched. The CDR3 has 17 amino acids. Looked up from germline, CDR1 is SGHTA and CDR2 is FQGNSA. CDR3 residues: CASSPTSLSGGYYEQYF. In nucleotides, the CDR3 is TGTGCCAGCAGCCCCACCTCGCTTAGCGGGGGGTACTACGAGCAGTACTTC.

This clonotype has just a few counts. This chain connects TRBV28 to TRBJ1-4; tentatively, D is TRBD1 (5 bases). Germline CDR1 reads MDHEN; CDR2 reads SYDVKM. The ends were cut back, 4 bases at V and 7 bases at J, with 16 bases in the middle. CDR3 size: 15 residues. The CDR3 spells CASSWPGLQREKLFF. The CDR3 nucleotides are TGTGCCAGCAGTTGGCCGGGACTACAGCGTGAAAAACTGTTTTTT.

V is TRBV6-2 or TRBV6-3 and J is TRBJ1-2; no reliable D call. This CDR3 is built from 15 residues. Germline CDR1 and CDR2: MNHEY and SVGEGT. With 4 bases removed from V and 2 bases from J, the gap between germline ends came to 14 bases. CDR3 sequence reads: CASSLTEGGNYGYTF. Written as DNA, the CDR3 is TGTGCCAGCAGTTTGACGGAAGGTGGAAACTATGGCTACACCTTC.

To note about this clonotype: Since a much larger clone is just one base distant, this may be a read error. The V call is TRBV5-4, the J call TRBJ2-1, with unresolved D. Trimming shortened V by 4 bases and J by 3 bases, and 2 bases separated the two germline ends. This CDR3 region has 11 residues. The germline V gene encodes CDR1 SGHNT and CDR2 YYREEE (reference sequence). This CDR3 is CASSDYNEQFF. CDR3 sequence (DNA): TGTGCCAGCAGCGACTACAATGAGCAGTTCTTC.

The genes are TRBV7-9 and TRBJ2-7; 7 bases match TRBD1. Per germline, CDR1 SEHNR and CDR2 FQNEAQ (reference sequence). The CDR3 is 14 residues long. V trimming: 5 bases; J trimming: 3 bases; junction bases outside the gene matches: 7. This CDR3 reads CASSGDSSNYEQYF. CDR3 in DNA: TGTGCCAGCAGCGGGGACAGCTCAAACTACGAGCAGTACTTC.

This clonotype was seen more than once but under ten times. This sequence joins TRBV7-6 and TRBJ2-1; weak D call: TRBD2 (5 bases). With 5 bases removed from V and 8 bases from J, the gap between germline ends came to 10 bases. CDR3 size: 12 residues. The V gene's germline CDR1 is SGHVS and CDR2 FNYEAQ. As DNA, the CDR3 is TGTGCCAGCAGCGCCGGGCGGGATGAGCAGTTCTTC. This sequence encodes CASSAGRDEQFF.

This clonotype was seen only a few times. CDR3 sequence: CASNRAPGNEQFF. As DNA, the CDR3 is TGCGCCAGCAATCGGGCTCCAGGCAATGAGCAGTTCTTC. The rearrangement links TRBV23-1 to TRBJ2-1; no definite D call. TRBV23-1 is flagged as an ORF with uncertain function. CDR3 length equals 13 residues. Trimming removed 7 bases at V and 6 bases at J, with 13 bases between.

This chain uses TRBV7-6 with TRBJ2-3; perhaps TRBD2 as D (5 bases). This CDR3 comprises 14 residues. With 0 bases removed from V and 3 bases from J, the gap between germline ends came to 7 bases. The germline CDR1 and CDR2 sequences are SGHVS and FNYEAQ. The CDR3 region is CASSLAGDTDTQYF. CDR3 in DNA: TGTGCCAGCAGCTTAGCCGGGGATACAGATACGCAGTATTTT.

The sample holds a few counts of this clonotype. The V gene is TRBV6-1, the J gene TRBJ2-1; 10 bases are shared with TRBD1. Germline-derived CDR1 and CDR2 are MNHNS and SASEGT. CDR3 size: 16 residues. V lost 2 bases and J lost 6; bases outside the gene matches: 7. CDR3 protein: CASSEIEGQGINEQFF. The DNA for the CDR3 is TGTGCCAGCAGTGAAATAGAGGGACAGGGGATCAATGAGCAGTTCTTC.

This clonotype has only a few counts. This chain links TRBV28 with TRBJ1-4; 10 positions agree with TRBD1. Trimming took 2 bases from V and 7 from J; bases not matched to a gene: 4. This CDR3 region has 15 residues. Germline V gene lookup returns CDR1 MDHEN and CDR2 SYDVKM. In DNA, the CDR3 is TGTGCCAGCAGTTTAGGACAGGGGGAAGGTGAAAAACTGTTTTTT. It codes for CASSLGQGEGEKLFF.

This clonotype was picked up a small number of times. This chain joins TRBV12-3 or TRBV12-4 and TRBJ2-7; a weak D match, TRBD2 (6 bases). The CDR3 is 13 residues long. Trimming pared 1 base from V and 6 bases from J, leaving 10 bases between. The CDR3 protein is CASSLGGGGEQYF. The CDR3 region has the DNA TGTGCCAGCAGTTTAGGTGGGGGAGGCGAGCAGTACTTC.

The chain links TRBV11-2 to TRBJ2-5; D tentatively fits TRBD1 or TRBD2 (5 bases each). Trimming shortened V by 6 bases and J by 5 bases, and 19 bases separated the two germline ends. Germline CDR1 SGHAT, CDR2 FQNNGV. This CDR3 comprises 15 residues. In DNA, the CDR3 is TGTGCCAGCAGGCTCCTAGGGACCCACCTTGAGACCCAGTACTTC. Its protein product is CASRLLGTHLETQYF.

As DNA, the CDR3 is TGTGCCTGGAGCTCAGGAATGAACACTGAAGCTTTCTTT. It codes for CAWSSGMNTEAFF. This chain joins TRBV30 and TRBJ1-1, with D hard to call. Between the trimmed V and J ends, which lost 3 bases and 0 bases, there was a span of 8 bases. There are 13 residues in the CDR3. Looked up from germline, CDR1 is GTSNPN and CDR2 is SVGIG (reference sequence).

This clonotype showed up just a few times. V gene TRBV5-1 combines with J gene TRBJ2-7, with D perhaps TRBD1 (6 bases). V was pared by 4 bases and J by 3 bases, with 17 bases between. The CDR3 is made up of 15 amino acids. Germline V gene sequence: CDR1 SGHRS, CDR2 YFSETQ. The CDR3 here is CASSVGTSTFYEQYF. DNA for the CDR3: TGCGCCAGCAGCGTCGGGACATCTACTTTCTACGAGCAGTACTTC. The variable domain in full, with the rest retrieved from reference TRBV5-1 and TRBJ2-7, is KAGVTQTPRYLIKTRGQQVTLSCSPISGHRSVSWYQQTPGQGLQFLFEYFSETQRNKGNFPGRFSGRQFSNSRSEMNVSTLELGDSALYLCASSVGTSTFYEQYFGPGTRLTVT.

The V gene is TRBV20-1, the J gene TRBJ2-7; D is uncertain. Per germline, CDR1 DFQATT and CDR2 SNEGSKA (reference sequence). The CDR3 is made up of 13 amino acids. This CDR3 reads CRGIGRSSYEQYF. The CDR3, as DNA: TGCAGGGGAATAGGGCGGAGCTCCTACGAGCAGTACTTC.

This clonotype occurred many times. The chain recombines TRBV4-3 with TRBJ2-5, with D perhaps matching TRBD1 (6 bases). CDR1 is LGHNA and CDR2 is YSLEER in the germline V gene. V was clipped by 0 bases and J by 1 base, with 9 bases between them. CDR3 size: 15 residues. DNA of the CDR3: TGCGCCAGCAGCCAAGATGGGGGCCTCCAAGAGACCCAGTACTTC. Its protein product is CASSQDGGLQETQYF.

This clonotype was seen only a few times. This chain links TRBV7-9 with TRBJ2-5; 9 bases are a match to TRBD2. The J segment lost 1 base and the V segment lost 11 bases, leaving 8 bases of the junction unmatched. The CDR3 is made up of 14 amino acids. Germline lookup yields CDR1 SEHNR and CDR2 FQNEAQ (reference sequence). CDR3 nucleotides: TGTGCCTTCCAGAGTAGCGGGAGCCAAGAGACCCAGTACTTC. Its protein product is CAFQSSGSQETQYF.